This T cell receptor (beta chain) was retrieved from a study of blood T cell repertoires in COVID-19. Study details: Italy, Spain and the United States were the sources of the convalescent and acute COVID-19 samples. In each case, the material was cDNA or gDNA derived from T cells, B-cell-depleted T cells, or PBMCs.

As handled by the study authors: Amplification from reference gene primers served as the basis for estimated nucleated cell counts. Using immunoSEQ multiplex PCR, the repertoire was profiled, and TCRdb retains in-frame clones only, with some absent. D and trimming come from the DNA, and the V and J calls and clone size come from that table. The table has approximately 75,000 clones, around four fifths seen once. The origin of this receptor is a woman aged 80 or older with acute or convalescent COVID-19. The material sequenced was peripheral blood.

The CDR3 nucleotides are TGTGCCAGCAGTTACGGCGGACAGAAGCCTAACTATGGCTACACCTTC. Amino acid sequence: CASSYGGQKPNYGYTF. J is TRBJ1-2 and V is TRBV6-2 or TRBV6-3, with D possibly being TRBD1 (6 bases). Trimming pared 2 bases from V and 0 bases from J, leaving 13 bases between. From germline, CDR1 is MNHEY and CDR2 SVGEGT. This CDR3 has 16 residues.